This passage covers 8 T cell receptor beta chains from one sample sequenced in a study of early stage breast cancer tumors (dated by TCRdb to between 2016 and 2019). The method was the immunoSEQ multiplex PCR assay. TCRdb's version of the immuneACCESS table is confined to in-frame rearrangements and falls short of the full clone set. An unresolved V gene accounts for under half of the shortfall where checked; the remainder is of unknown origin. The sample table records around 25,000 clones; about 70% of these occur just once. Just under 10% of the sample rests with the top ten. Sequencing was carried out using breast tumor tissue. These receptors all stem from a person in their 60s with breast cancer.

This clone came up a few times. The CDR3 sequence: CASKGRQGAEAFF. The CDR3 DNA reads TGTGCCAGCAAGGGTCGCCAGGGGGCTGAAGCTTTCTTT. This chain uses TRBV6-6 with TRBJ1-1; 7 bases are a match to TRBD1. Germline V gene data show CDR1 as MNHNY and CDR2 as SVGAGI (reference sequence). Unmatched junction bases numbered 8, after V lost 7 bases and J lost 6 bases. The CDR3 loop spans 13 amino acids.

In its sample, this clone was seen a few times. The J gene is TRBJ2-7, the V gene TRBV18; 9 bases match TRBD1. V was clipped by 3 bases and J by 5 bases; unmatched bases: 8. CDR1 is KGHSH and CDR2 is LQKENI in the germline V gene. The CDR3 has 15 amino acids. The CDR3 sequence: CASSPTGQGIDEQYF. In nucleotides, the CDR3 is TGTGCCAGCTCACCGACAGGACAGGGGATCGACGAGCAGTACTTC.

This chain uses TRBV7-6 with TRBJ2-7; D is unresolved. Germline values: CDR1 SGHVS, CDR2 FNYEAQ. The CDR3 spans 14 residues. Trimming took 7 bases from V and 0 from J, leaving 13 bases between them. The CDR3 DNA sequence: TGTGCCAGCATCCCATCCGCCGGCTCCTACGAGCAGTACTTC. Amino acid sequence: CASIPSAGSYEQYF.

This clone has a single count. V and J are TRBV9 and TRBJ1-2, with TRBD1 as a possible D gene (5 bases). CDR3 length: 15 amino acids. Germline-derived CDR1 and CDR2 are SGDLS and YYNGEE. The V gene lost 3 bases and the J gene lost 0 bases, with 12 bases spanning the gap. The CDR3 bases are TGTGCCAGCAGCGCCGACAGCTCCTCTAACTATGGCTACACCTTC. It specifies CASSADSSSNYGYTF.

The rearrangement links TRBV4-3 to TRBJ2-7; 7 bases agree with TRBD1. CDR1 LGHNA and CDR2 YSLEER come from the germline V gene. The CDR3 contains 15 residues. Trimming at V came to 0 bases and at J to 7 bases, leaving 9 bases not matched to a gene. CDR3 in DNA: TGCGCCAGCAGCCAAGATCGGGACAGCCTTCGGGAGCAGTACTTC. Its translation is CASSQDRDSLREQYF.

This chain uses TRBV19 with TRBJ1-1; 11 bases align to TRBD1. J gave up 7 bases and V 6 bases, and 13 bases lay outside the gene matches. The germline CDR1 and CDR2 sequences are LNHDA and SQIVND (reference sequence). The CDR3 totals 16 residues. The CDR3 is CASSLSDRGLYNEAFF. The DNA for the CDR3 is TGTGCCAGTAGCCTTTCGGACAGGGGGCTCTACAATGAAGCTTTCTTT.

This rearrangement joins TRBV6-1 to TRBJ2-7; 7 nucleotides agree with TRBD1. The CDR3 covers 14 residues. J gave up 2 bases and V 8 bases, and 9 bases lay outside the gene matches. Per the germline V gene, CDR1 is MNHNS and CDR2 is SASEGT. DNA of the CDR3: TGTGCCAGCGAACTTGGACAGGCCACCTACGAGCAGTACTTC. Translating gives CASELGQATYEQYF.

The CDR3 sequence: CASSRPTGASGNTIYF. CDR3 DNA sequence: TGTGCCAGCTCCCGTCCGACAGGGGCTTCTGGAAACACCATATATTTT. The chain employs TRBV18 and TRBJ1-3; 8 bases are a match to TRBD1. V shed 6 bases, J shed 1 base, and the junction held 8 bases outside the gene matches. This CDR3 is 16 amino acids long. Germline V lookup: CDR1 KGHSH, CDR2 LQKENI.